A single sample gave rise to the 18 T cell receptor beta chains below, sequenced in a study of human T cells and chemical hapten exposure. Documented time point: pre-sensitization, week 0. Treatment in this sample: therapeutic diphenylcyclopropenone sensitization with weekly scalp DPC. MiXCR, run by TCRdb on the RACE reads, gives a single entry per CDR3 protein. Of tens of thousands of distinct CDR3 sequences listed, about 7% are singletons. This material consisted of whole blood, taken in connection with sensitization to the hapten diphenylcyclopropenone (DPC). The origin of the receptors is a woman aged 25 to 45 with alopecia areata. Some clones in this sample may be carry-over from other donors' samples.

This clonotype was found a few times. The V gene is TRBV30, the J gene TRBJ1-6; 8 bases align to TRBD1. Germline lookup yields CDR1 GTSNPN and CDR2 SVGIG (reference sequence). V was pared by 3 bases and J by 0 bases, with 7 bases of the junction left unmatched. The CDR3 sequence is 17 residues long. The CDR3 DNA reads TGTGCCTGGAGGGGCAGGGACAGGAGCTCCTATAATTCACCCCTCCACTTT. Translating gives CAWRGRDRSSYNSPLHF.

In its sample, this clonotype was seen a few times. The chain carries TRBV2 and TRBJ1-5; the match to TRBD1 covers 9 bases. The germline gives CDR1 SNHLY, CDR2 FYNNEI. The CDR3 is 14 residues long. J was trimmed by 6 bases and V by 9 bases; bases with no gene match: 9. CDR3 coding DNA: TGTGCCAGTAAATCCGGGACAGGGTTTCAGCCCCAGCATTTT. Protein: CASKSGTGFQPQHF.

The table lists this clonotype with many counts. The genes are TRBV11-2 and TRBJ2-3; the match to TRBD2 covers 10 bases. The ends lost 1 base at V and 4 bases at J; junction bases unmatched: 5. Germline V gene data show CDR1 as SGHAT and CDR2 as FQNNGV. The CDR3 covers 16 residues. The CDR3 DNA reads as TGTGCCAGCAGCTTAGTTGCTAGCGGGGGTGCAGATACGCAGTATTTT. This translates into CASSLVASGGADTQYF.

CDR3 sequence reads: CASSLTVSYGYTF. CDR3 coding DNA: TGCGCCAGCAGCTTGACAGTCAGCTATGGCTACACCTTC. This chain links TRBV5-1 with TRBJ1-2; no clear D gene. Germline assignment: CDR1 SGHRS and CDR2 YFSETQ. The CDR3 has 13 residues. V lost 1 base and J 4 bases, leaving 8 bases between the germline ends.

This clonotype appeared many times. V and J are TRBV30 and TRBJ1-3; tentatively, D is TRBD1 (5 bases). The CDR3 has 17 residues. CDR1 and CDR2 (germline): GTSNPN, SVGIG (reference sequence). Between the trimmed V and J ends, which lost 1 base and 0 bases, there was a span of 16 bases. Here the CDR3 DNA reads TGTGCCTGGAGTGAACCTCCGGGGCTTATCTCTGGAAACACCATATATTTT. This codes for CAWSEPPGLISGNTIYF.

This clonotype showed up many times. The V call is TRBV7-9, the J call TRBJ1-1; 8 bases match TRBD1. The V gene's germline CDR1 is SEHNR and CDR2 FQNEAQ (reference sequence). The CDR3 has 14 amino acids. With 3 bases clipped from V and 4 bases from J, the junction kept 4 bases outside the gene matches. CDR3 sequence (DNA): TGTGCCAGCAGCTTGGTGACAGGGGCCACTGAAGCTTTCTTT. Protein: CASSLVTGATEAFF.

This clonotype showed up many times. The rearrangement uses TRBV7-2 and TRBJ2-1; D gene unclear. V lost 2 bases to trimming and J lost 2 bases, with 7 bases between them. The CDR3 runs to 14 residues. The germline V gene has CDR1 SGHTA and CDR2 FQGNSA. Here the CDR3 reads CASSLRPAYNEQFF. CDR3 bases: TGTGCCAGCAGCTTACGGCCGGCCTACAATGAGCAGTTCTTC.

This clonotype was seen at least ten times. The DNA of the CDR3 is TGCAGTGCTGACAGGGAAGCTAGCACTGAAGCTTTCTTT. This sequence encodes CSADREASTEAFF. The rearrangement uses TRBV20-1 and TRBJ1-1; TRBD1 matches at 7 bases. With 5 bases clipped from V and 4 bases from J, the junction kept 7 bases outside the gene matches. The germline gives CDR1 DFQATT, CDR2 SNEGSKA (reference sequence). CDR3 size: 13 residues.

This clonotype was found many times. The chain links TRBV20-1 to TRBJ1-1; D perhaps matches TRBD1 (5 bases). The CDR3 length is 12 residues. Germline assignment: CDR1 DFQATT and CDR2 SNEGSKA (reference sequence). The V end was cut by 6 bases, the J end by 5 bases, with 13 bases between. This chain's CDR3 is CSAEGVRTEAFF. The CDR3 nucleotides are TGCAGTGCCGAAGGGGTTAGGACTGAAGCTTTCTTT.

In its sample, this clonotype was seen many times. V gene TRBV5-1 combines with J gene TRBJ1-2; the match to TRBD1 covers 7 bases. Unmatched junction bases numbered 10, after V lost 0 bases and J lost 8 bases. In germline, CDR1 is SGHRS, CDR2 YFSETQ. This CDR3 region has 15 residues. CDR3 sequence: CASSLVEGAVTGYTF. CDR3 nucleotide sequence: TGCGCCAGCAGCTTGGTTGAGGGGGCGGTCACCGGCTACACCTTC.

The sample holds many counts of this clonotype. The V gene is TRBV5-1, the J gene TRBJ1-6; unclear D gene. With 2 bases removed from V and 8 bases from J, the gap between germline ends came to 8 bases. This CDR3 is built from 13 residues. Germline CDR1 SGHRS, CDR2 YFSETQ. CDR3 nucleotide sequence: TGCGCCAGCAGCTTAGTATTCGATTCACCCCTCCACTTT. Translation gives CASSLVFDSPLHF. The full variable domain, in which reference TRBV5-1 and TRBJ1-6 provide the parts outside the CDR3, is KAGVTQTPRYLIKTRGQQVTLSCSPISGHRSVSWYQQTPGQGLQFLFEYFSETQRNKGNFPGRFSGRQFSNSRSEMNVSTLELGDSALYLCASSLVFDSPLHFGNGTRLTVT.

This clonotype was seen repeatedly, ten times or more. J is TRBJ2-3 and V is TRBV29-1; D possibly corresponds to TRBD1 (6 bases). The germline gives CDR1 SQVTM, CDR2 ANQGSEA. The CDR3 sequence is 13 residues long. V dropped 6 bases and J dropped 6 bases, with 16 bases sitting between them. The CDR3 is CSVNRDTMDTQYF. The CDR3 DNA sequence: TGCAGCGTCAACCGGGACACTATGGATACGCAGTATTTT.

This clonotype was seen at least ten times. The V and J genes are TRBV5-1 and TRBJ2-3, with 7 bases identical to TRBD1. CDR3 length: 13 residues. V was pared by 4 bases and J by 3 bases, with 2 bases of the junction left unmatched. CDR1 and CDR2 from the germline V gene are SGHRS and YFSETQ. The CDR3 loop reads CASSPQGTDTQYF. The CDR3 DNA follows: TGCGCCAGCAGCCCACAGGGGACAGATACGCAGTATTTT.

Remarks on this clonotype: This may stem from a read error, because a much larger clone lies one nucleotide away. This sequence joins TRBV3-1 and TRBJ1-6; perhaps TRBD1 as D (5 bases). CDR1 LGHDT and CDR2 YNNKEL come from the germline V gene (reference sequence). This CDR3 is 14 amino acids long. The chain's CDR3 is CASQLRRVSSPLNF. DNA of the CDR3: TGTGCCAGCCAATTGCGCAGGGTCAGTTCACCCCTCAACTTT.

At least ten counts were recorded for this clonotype. The V gene is TRBV29-1, the J gene TRBJ1-1; 7 bases line up with TRBD1. The CDR3 is 14 amino acids. Trimming took 7 bases from V and 5 from J; bases not matched to a gene: 13. Per the germline V gene, CDR1 is SQVTM and CDR2 is ANQGSEA. The chain's CDR3 is CSGKGAGGGTEAFF. CDR3 DNA: TGCAGCGGGAAAGGGGCAGGGGGGGGGACTGAAGCTTTCTTT.

In this sample, this clonotype turned up many times. The V and J genes are TRBV30 and TRBJ2-7; 15 positions agree with TRBD2. J gave up 2 bases and V 2 bases, and 4 bases lay outside the gene matches. The CDR3 is 16 residues long. Germline-derived CDR1 and CDR2 are GTSNPN and SVGIG (reference sequence). The CDR3 protein is CAWSTGLAGGPYEQYF. For the CDR3, the DNA is TGTGCCTGGAGTACCGGACTAGCGGGGGGGCCCTACGAGCAGTACTTC.

This clonotype was detected many times. The chain joins TRBV3-1 to TRBJ2-1; the D is unclear. V was trimmed by 0 bases and J by 5 bases, leaving 5 bases between them. The CDR3 consists of 13 residues. Per germline, CDR1 LGHDT and CDR2 YNNKEL (reference sequence). The CDR3 here is CASSQEVDNEQFF. The CDR3 bases are TGTGCCAGCAGCCAAGAAGTCGACAATGAGCAGTTCTTC.

This clonotype has more than one count but fewer than ten. The chain carries TRBV30 and TRBJ2-6; possibly TRBD2 for D (6 bases). This CDR3 is built from 15 residues. CDR1 is GTSNPN and CDR2 is SVGIG in the germline V gene (reference sequence). V gave up 2 bases and J gave up 0 bases, with 8 bases separating them. In nucleotides, the CDR3 is TGTGCCTGGAGTCCCGGGGGCTCTGGGGCCAACGTCCTGACTTTC. Translated, it gives CAWSPGGSGANVLTF.